The rows below give T cell receptor beta chains drawn from one sample of a study of CXCR3-negative and CXCR3-positive naive CD8 T cells. TCRdb reprocessed the 5' RACE reads, with one entry per CDR3 protein and no DNA. The sample data list 50,000 to 70,000 distinct CDR3 sequences. Sequences were obtained from naive CXCR3+ CD8+ T cells from blood. The receptors shown here come from a human donor in good health. Some clones in this sample may be carry-over from other donors' samples. CDR3s include the opening cysteine and the closing phenylalanine or tryptophan.

cdr3_aa: CASSINTGELFF
j_call: TRBJ2-2
v_call: TRBV28

cdr3_aa: CASSFSVVGGYTF
j_call: TRBJ1-2
v_call: TRBV7-2

cdr3_aa: CASSDLTEMSYEQYF
j_call: TRBJ2-7
v_call: TRBV25-1

cdr3_aa: CSASPPGTLYEQYF
j_call: TRBJ2-7
v_call: TRBV29-1

cdr3_aa: CASSVSTIAGYTF
j_call: TRBJ1-2
v_call: TRBV9

cdr3_aa: CASSLDQGANSPLHF
j_call: TRBJ1-6
v_call: TRBV5-1

cdr3_aa: CASSGGGTGPYNEQFF
j_call: TRBJ2-1
v_call: TRBV9

cdr3_aa: CASRGQGLNNEQFF
j_call: TRBJ2-1
v_call: TRBV12-3/TRBV12-4

cdr3_aa: CASSTLQGFGSYEQYF
j_call: TRBJ2-7
v_call: TRBV28

cdr3_aa: CSARDQGSGTGELFF
j_call: TRBJ2-2
v_call: TRBV20-1

cdr3_aa: CASSSRAGYEQYF
j_call: TRBJ2-7
v_call: TRBV7-9

cdr3_aa: CASGLAPTGDRAHEQYF
j_call: TRBJ2-7
v_call: TRBV12-5

cdr3_aa: CASPYSNQKGTPGQETQYF
j_call: TRBJ2-5
v_call: TRBV6-2/TRBV6-3

cdr3_aa: CASSALFSGGETQYF
j_call: TRBJ2-5
v_call: TRBV5-1

cdr3_aa: CASSRMTGSSYNEQFF
j_call: TRBJ2-1
v_call: TRBV11-1

cdr3_aa: CSVEEFQAVGETQYF
j_call: TRBJ2-5
v_call: TRBV29-1

cdr3_aa: CASSVDSSYNEQFF
j_call: TRBJ2-1
v_call: TRBV2

cdr3_aa: CASSLEAPYNEQFF
j_call: TRBJ2-1
v_call: TRBV28

cdr3_aa: CASRSGVSDTQYF
j_call: TRBJ2-3
v_call: TRBV4-1

cdr3_aa: CASSQVGTGSYEQYF
j_call: TRBJ2-7
v_call: TRBV3-1

cdr3_aa: CASSWGTVVAKNIQYF
j_call: TRBJ2-4
v_call: TRBV28

cdr3_aa: CASSFGTYNEQFF
j_call: TRBJ2-1
v_call: TRBV12-3/TRBV12-4

cdr3_aa: CASSPQDRGQPQHF
j_call: TRBJ1-5
v_call: TRBV12-3/TRBV12-4

cdr3_aa: CASSPWGGLSGANVLTF
j_call: TRBJ2-6
v_call: TRBV3-1

cdr3_aa: CASSYSRGQADTQYF
j_call: TRBJ2-3
v_call: TRBV6-2/TRBV6-3

cdr3_aa: CASSSGLAGEETQYF
j_call: TRBJ2-5
v_call: TRBV7-8

cdr3_aa: CSAPLGQSYEQYF
j_call: TRBJ2-7
v_call: TRBV20-1

cdr3_aa: CASSSRLAGTYEQYF
j_call: TRBJ2-7
v_call: TRBV7-2

cdr3_aa: CDSRIVPGQGAYTEAFF
j_call: TRBJ1-1
v_call: TRBV2

cdr3_aa: CSVVHTGELFF
j_call: TRBJ2-2
v_call: TRBV29-1

cdr3_aa: CASSPRGIAYEQYF
j_call: TRBJ2-7
v_call: TRBV27